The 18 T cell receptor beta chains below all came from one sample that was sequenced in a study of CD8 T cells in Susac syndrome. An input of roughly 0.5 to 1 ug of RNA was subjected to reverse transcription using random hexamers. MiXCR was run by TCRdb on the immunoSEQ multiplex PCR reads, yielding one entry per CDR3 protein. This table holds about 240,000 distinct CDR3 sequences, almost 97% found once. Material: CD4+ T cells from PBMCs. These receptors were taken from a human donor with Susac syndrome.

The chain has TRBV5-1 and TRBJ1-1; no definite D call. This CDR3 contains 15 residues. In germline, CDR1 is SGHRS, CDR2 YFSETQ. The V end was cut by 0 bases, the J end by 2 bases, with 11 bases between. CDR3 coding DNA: TGCGCCAGCAGCTTGGGTTCGCTGGAAAACACTGAAGCTTTCTTT. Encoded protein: CASSLGSLENTEAFF.

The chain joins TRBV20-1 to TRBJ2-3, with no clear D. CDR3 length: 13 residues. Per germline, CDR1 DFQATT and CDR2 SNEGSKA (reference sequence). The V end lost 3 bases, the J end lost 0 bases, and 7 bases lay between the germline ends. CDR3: CSASPASTDTQYF. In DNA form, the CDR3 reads TGCAGTGCTAGTCCCGCCAGCACAGATACGCAGTATTTT.

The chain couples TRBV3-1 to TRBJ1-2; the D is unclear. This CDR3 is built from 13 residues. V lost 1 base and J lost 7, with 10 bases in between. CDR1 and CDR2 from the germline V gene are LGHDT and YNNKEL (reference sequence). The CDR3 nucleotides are TGTGCCAGCAGCCAAGGAGGCGCGATTGGCTACACCTTC. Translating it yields CASSQGGAIGYTF.

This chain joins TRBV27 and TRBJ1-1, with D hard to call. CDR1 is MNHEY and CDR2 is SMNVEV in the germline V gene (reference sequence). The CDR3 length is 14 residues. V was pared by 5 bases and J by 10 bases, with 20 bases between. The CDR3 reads CASSPRQIKQVAFF. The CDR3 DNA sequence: TGTGCCAGCAGTCCCCGGCAGATTAAGCAGGTAGCTTTCTTT.

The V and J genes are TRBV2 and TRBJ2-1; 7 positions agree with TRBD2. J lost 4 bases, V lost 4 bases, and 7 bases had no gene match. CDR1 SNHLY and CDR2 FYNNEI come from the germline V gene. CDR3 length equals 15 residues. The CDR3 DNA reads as TGTGCCAGCAGTGTGGAGGCTAGCGGTTACAATGAGCAGTTCTTC. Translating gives CASSVEASGYNEQFF. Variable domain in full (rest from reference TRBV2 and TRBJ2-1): EPEVTQTPSHQVTQMGQEVILRCVPISNHLYFYWYRQILGQKVEFLVSFYNNEISEKSEIFDDQFSVERPDGSNFTLKIRSTKLEDSAMYFCASSVEASGYNEQFFGPGTRLTVL.

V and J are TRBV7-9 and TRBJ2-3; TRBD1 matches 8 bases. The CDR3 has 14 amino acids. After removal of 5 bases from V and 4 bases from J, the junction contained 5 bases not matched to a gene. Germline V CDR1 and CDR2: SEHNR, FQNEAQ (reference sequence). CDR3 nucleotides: TGTGCCAGCAGCCTCGGACAGGGAGCAGATACGCAGTATTTT. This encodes CASSLGQGADTQYF.

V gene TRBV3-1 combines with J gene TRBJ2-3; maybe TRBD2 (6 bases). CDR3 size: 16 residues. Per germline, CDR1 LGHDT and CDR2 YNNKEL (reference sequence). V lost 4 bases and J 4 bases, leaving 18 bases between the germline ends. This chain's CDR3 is CASSLRGLREADTQYF. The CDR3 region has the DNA TGTGCCAGCAGCCTCCGGGGCCTGCGGGAAGCAGATACGCAGTATTTT.

The CDR3 DNA is TGTGCCAGCACCTCGGTGGTACTAGGGAACCAGTTCTTC. It specifies CASTSVVLGNQFF. The genes are TRBV28 and TRBJ2-5, with D possibly TRBD2 on 5 matching bases. Near its end, the DNA agrees better with TRBJ2-1, so the J call may be wrong. Germline-derived CDR1 and CDR2 are MDHEN and SYDVKM. This CDR3 spans 13 amino acids.

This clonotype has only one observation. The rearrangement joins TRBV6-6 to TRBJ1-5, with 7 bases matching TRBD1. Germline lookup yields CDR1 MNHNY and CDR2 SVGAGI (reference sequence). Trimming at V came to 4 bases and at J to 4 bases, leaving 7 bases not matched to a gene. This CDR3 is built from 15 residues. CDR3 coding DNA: TGTGCCAGCAGTTTAGACAGGGTCGCGAATCAGCCCCAGCATTTT. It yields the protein CASSLDRVANQPQHF.

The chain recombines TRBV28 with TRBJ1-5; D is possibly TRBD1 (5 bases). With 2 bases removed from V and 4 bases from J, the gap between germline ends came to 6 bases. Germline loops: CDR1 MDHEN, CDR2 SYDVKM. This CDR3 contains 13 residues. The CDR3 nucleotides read TGTGCCAGCAGTTTAGGGGCTAATCAGCCCCAGCATTTT. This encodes CASSLGANQPQHF.

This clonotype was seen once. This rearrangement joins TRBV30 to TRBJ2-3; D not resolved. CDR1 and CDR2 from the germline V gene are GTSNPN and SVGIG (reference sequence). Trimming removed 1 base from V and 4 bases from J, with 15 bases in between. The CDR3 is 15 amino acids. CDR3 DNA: TGTGCCTGGAGTGGTTATGTGGGATTGGCAGATACGCAGTATTTT. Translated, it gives CAWSGYVGLADTQYF.

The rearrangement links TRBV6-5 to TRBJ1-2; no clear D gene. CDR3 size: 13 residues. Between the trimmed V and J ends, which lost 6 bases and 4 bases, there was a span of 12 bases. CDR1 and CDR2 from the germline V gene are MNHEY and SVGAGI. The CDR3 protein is CASSPREFYGYTF. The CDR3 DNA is TGTGCCAGCAGCCCACGGGAGTTCTATGGCTACACCTTC.

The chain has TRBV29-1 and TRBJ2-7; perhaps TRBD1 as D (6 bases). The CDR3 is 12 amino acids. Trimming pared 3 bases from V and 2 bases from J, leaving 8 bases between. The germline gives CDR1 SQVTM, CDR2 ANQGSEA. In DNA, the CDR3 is TGCAGCGTTGAGGCAGGGGCCTACGAGCAGTACTTC. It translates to CSVEAGAYEQYF.

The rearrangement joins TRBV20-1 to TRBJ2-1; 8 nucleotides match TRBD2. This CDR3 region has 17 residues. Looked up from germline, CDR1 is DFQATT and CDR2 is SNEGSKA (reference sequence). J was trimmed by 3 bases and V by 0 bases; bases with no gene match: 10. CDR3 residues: CSARDSGLAGNYNEQFF. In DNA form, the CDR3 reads TGCAGTGCTAGAGATTCCGGGCTAGCGGGTAACTACAATGAGCAGTTCTTC.

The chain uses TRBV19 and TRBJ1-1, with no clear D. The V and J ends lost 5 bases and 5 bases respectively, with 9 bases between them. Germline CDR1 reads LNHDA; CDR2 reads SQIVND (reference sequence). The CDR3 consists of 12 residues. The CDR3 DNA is TGTGCCAGTAGTCCTCGGGCTACTGAAGCTTTCTTT. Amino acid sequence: CASSPRATEAFF.

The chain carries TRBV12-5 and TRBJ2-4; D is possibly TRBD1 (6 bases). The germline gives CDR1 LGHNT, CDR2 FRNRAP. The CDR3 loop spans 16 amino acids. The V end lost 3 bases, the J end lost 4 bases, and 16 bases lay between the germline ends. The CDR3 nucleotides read TGTGCTAGTGGTTTAGGGGGATTAGTGGGGAAAAACATTCAGTACTTC. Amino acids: CASGLGGLVGKNIQYF.

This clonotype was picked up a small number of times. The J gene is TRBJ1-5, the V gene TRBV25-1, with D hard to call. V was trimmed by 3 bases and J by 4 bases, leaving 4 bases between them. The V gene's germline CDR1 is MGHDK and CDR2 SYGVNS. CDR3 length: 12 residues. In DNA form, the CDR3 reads TGTGCCAGCAGTGACAGGAATCAGCCCCAGCATTTT. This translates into CASSDRNQPQHF.

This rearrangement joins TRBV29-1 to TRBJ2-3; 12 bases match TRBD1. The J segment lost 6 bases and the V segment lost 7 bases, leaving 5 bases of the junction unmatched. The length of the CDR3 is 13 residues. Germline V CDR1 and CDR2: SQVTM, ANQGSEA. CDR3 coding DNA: TGCAGCGCCGGGACAGGGGGCCGGGATACGCAGTATTTT. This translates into CSAGTGGRDTQYF.